The 10 T cell receptor beta chains presented below share a single source sample, sequenced in a study of CD8 T cells in Susac syndrome. The authors reverse transcribed roughly 0.5 to 1 ug RNA with random hexamers. TCRdb redid the calling of the immunoSEQ multiplex PCR reads with MiXCR, one entry per CDR3 protein. This sample carries about 150,000 distinct CDR3 sequences, roughly 94% of them seen once, and the ten largest clones take about 0.18%. The sequenced material came from CD8+ T cells from PBMCs. All receptors come from a human donor with Susac syndrome.

The J gene is TRBJ1-5, the V gene TRBV6-5; tentatively, D is TRBD1 (6 bases). The CDR3 length is 15 residues. With 6 bases removed from V and 3 bases from J, the gap between germline ends came to 15 bases. CDR1 is MNHEY and CDR2 is SVGAGI in the germline V gene. The CDR3 protein is CASSPTGSDNQPQHF. Here the CDR3 DNA reads TGTGCCAGCAGCCCAACAGGGTCGGACAATCAGCCCCAGCATTTT.

CDR3 region: CAWTSSLAGVDTGELFF. The CDR3 region has the DNA TGTGCCTGGACGAGTTCACTAGCGGGAGTTGACACCGGGGAGCTGTTTTTT. This chain joins TRBV30 and TRBJ2-2; 11 nucleotides agree with TRBD2. With V trimmed by 4 bases and J by 3 bases, 10 bases remained unmatched. This CDR3 is 17 amino acids long. Germline V gives CDR1 GTSNPN, CDR2 SVGIG (reference sequence). Complete variable domain (other parts from reference TRBV30 and TRBJ2-2): SQTIHQWPATLVQPVGSPLSLECTVEGTSNPNLYWYRQAAGRGLQLLFYSVGIGQISSEVPQNLSASRPQDRQFILSSKKLLLSDSGFYLCAWTSSLAGVDTGELFFGEGSRLTVL.

This rearrangement joins TRBV20-1 to TRBJ1-2, with a weak D call TRBD1 (6 bases). The CDR3 runs 9 residues. Germline V CDR1 and CDR2: DFQATT, SNEGSKA (reference sequence). V was trimmed by 6 bases and J by 13 bases, leaving 12 bases between them. The CDR3, as DNA: TGCAGTGCCTCGGGGGCTCGCACCTTC. Translation gives CSASGARTF.

This clonotype was detected only once. The V and J genes are TRBV2 and TRBJ2-1; maybe TRBD2 (5 bases). V lost 8 bases and J 12 bases, leaving 20 bases between the germline ends. CDR1 and CDR2 (germline): SNHLY, FYNNEI. The CDR3 extends over 13 amino acids. The DNA for the CDR3 is TGTGCCAGCTCGGAGATTCGGTCTCGGGGGCAGTTCTTC. Translation: CASSEIRSRGQFF.

The V and J genes are TRBV12-3 or TRBV12-4 and TRBJ2-7; D might be TRBD1 (5 bases). The CDR3 contains 14 residues. Trimming removed 4 bases from V and 5 bases from J, with 15 bases in between. The CDR3 loop reads CASSSRQTADEQYF. Here the CDR3 DNA reads TGTGCCAGCAGTTCACGACAGACTGCCGACGAGCAGTACTTC.

The chain is built from TRBV7-9 and TRBJ2-3, with 8 bases lining up with TRBD2. V was clipped by 3 bases and J by 0 bases; unmatched bases: 8. This CDR3 has 17 residues. The V gene's germline CDR1 is SEHNR and CDR2 FQNEAQ (reference sequence). The CDR3 coding sequence is TGTGCCAGCAGCTTCCAATCTAGCGGGCTGAGCACAGATACGCAGTATTTT. It is translated as CASSFQSSGLSTDTQYF.

This rearrangement joins TRBV10-2 to TRBJ2-5; D unresolved. V was pared by 8 bases and J by 4 bases, with 5 bases between. The CDR3 is 10 amino acids. CDR1 and CDR2 from the germline V gene are WSHSY and SAAADI. The CDR3 DNA is TGCGCCAGCGGTATAGAGACCCAGTACTTC. It yields the protein CASGIETQYF.

The chain carries TRBV5-1 and TRBJ2-1; D possibly matches TRBD1 or TRBD2 (5 bases each). Per the germline V gene, CDR1 is SGHRS and CDR2 is YFSETQ. V was cut by 4 bases and J by 3 bases, with 14 bases left in between. The CDR3 spans 15 residues. The CDR3 loop is CASSPDVGVYNEQFF. CDR3 in DNA: TGCGCCAGCAGCCCGGACGTGGGGGTCTACAATGAGCAGTTCTTC.

This clonotype was observed once. J is TRBJ2-3 and V is TRBV4-1; 8 positions agree with TRBD2. V lost 3 bases and J lost 0; bases outside the gene matches: 8. Germline CDR1 is MGHRA and CDR2 is YSYEKL. This CDR3 spans 17 amino acids. This CDR3 reads CASSQLPREASTDTQYF. CDR3 bases: TGCGCCAGCAGCCAGCTTCCGCGGGAGGCGAGCACAGATACGCAGTATTTT.

This chain connects TRBV10-3 to TRBJ2-5, with D maybe TRBD1 (5 bases). From germline, CDR1 is ENHRY and CDR2 SYGVKD. The ends were cut back, 3 bases at V and 3 bases at J, with 11 bases in the middle. This CDR3 spans 14 amino acids. The CDR3 DNA follows: TGTGCCATCAGTGACAGGGAAAGGGAAGAGACCCAGTACTTC. Protein product: CAISDREREETQYF.